The entry below gives a single T cell receptor beta chain sequence along with its context. The sample belongs to a study of shared clonotypes between healthy human individuals. Sequencing was performed with immunoSEQ multiplex PCR; in TCRdb, only in-frame clones are kept and a portion is missing. The data hold roughly 2.6 million clones, with roughly 92% observed a single time. Germline V gene data show CDR1 as SGHTA and CDR2 as FQGNSA. This CDR3 has 14 residues. The V end lost 5 bases, the J end lost 7 bases, and 14 bases lay between the germline ends. The sequence derives from a man between 18 and 35 years old in good health. The chain carries TRBV7-2 and TRBJ1-4; a possible D gene is TRBD1 (6 bases). Sequencing was done on a sample of naive CD4+ T cells sorted from blood. The subset denotes: CD45RA+ positively selected. The CDR3 spells CASSRRGTGEKLFF. The CDR3 coding sequence is TGTGCCAGCAGCAGAAGGGGGACCGGTGAAAAACTGTTTTTT.